This paragraph reports one TCR beta chain. Its antigen is still unknown. For TCR beta, libraries came from iRepertoire HTBI primers and Arm-PCR of CDR3 regions. MiXCR, run by TCRdb on the multiplex PCR reads, gives a single entry per CDR3 protein. The sample records a few hundred thousand distinct CDR3 sequences, under 25% being singletons. The sample belongs to a study of regulatory T cells in long-lasting Graves disease. Study information: Positive TSH receptor antibodies alongside over 5 years of antithyroid drugs were what marked Graves' disease as persistent.

Study-wide findings and caveats: With persistent disease, TRBV28, TRBJ1-2 and TRBJ2-5 were the favored segments.

Trimming at V came to 5 bases and at J to 5 bases, leaving 11 bases not matched to a gene. Germline CDR1 SGHVS, CDR2 FNYEAQ. The CDR3 has 16 residues. Time point indicated: persistent/refractory GD, antithyroid drugs over 5 years with positive TRAb. From PBMCs, RNA was extracted and then used to make the TCR library. Patients with Graves' disease were diagnosed by American Thyroid Association guidelines. The sequence was obtained from a female donor with Graves disease. V usage is TRBV7-6 and J usage is TRBJ2-7, with 11 bases fitting TRBD1. The starting material was peripheral blood mononuclear cells (PBMCs), obtained when the disease was refractory, from a patient treated with antithyroid drugs. The DNA for the CDR3 is TGTGCCAGCAGCCACAACCGGGACAGGGGGATCGACGAGCAGTACTTC. Its translation is CASSHNRDRGIDEQYF.